This T cell receptor (beta chain) appears in the sequencing data of a study of technical replicates of blood from several donors. Germline-derived CDR1 and CDR2 are GTSNPN and SVGIG (reference sequence). V dropped 0 bases and J dropped 8 bases, with 5 bases sitting between them. This CDR3 is 11 amino acids long. This clone has only one observation. The method was immunoSEQ multiplex PCR; TCRdb's version includes in-frame clones alone and lacks a portion of them. The table shows some 13,000 clones, with approximately 80% occurring only once. The J gene is TRBJ2-1, the V gene TRBV30; no clear D gene. The TCR sequence derives from a human donor in good health. Sequencing input: PBMCs. CDR3 bases: TGTGCCTGGAGTGTAGCGTATGAGCAGTTCTTC. Amino acid sequence: CAWSVAYEQFF.